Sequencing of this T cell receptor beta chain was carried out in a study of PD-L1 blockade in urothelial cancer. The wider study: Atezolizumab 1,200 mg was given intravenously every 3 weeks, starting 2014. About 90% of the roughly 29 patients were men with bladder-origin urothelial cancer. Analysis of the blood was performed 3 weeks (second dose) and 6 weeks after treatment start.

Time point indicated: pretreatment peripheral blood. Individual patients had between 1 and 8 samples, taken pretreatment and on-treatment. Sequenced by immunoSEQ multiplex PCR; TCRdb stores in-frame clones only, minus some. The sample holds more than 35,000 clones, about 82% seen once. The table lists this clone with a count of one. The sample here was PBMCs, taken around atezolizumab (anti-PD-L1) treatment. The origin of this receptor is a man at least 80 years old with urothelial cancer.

CDR3: CASREQGSYGYTF. The DNA for the CDR3 is TGTGCCAGTAGGGAACAGGGTTCCTATGGCTACACCTTC. The J gene is TRBJ1-2, the V gene TRBV19; D perhaps matches TRBD1 (6 bases). Trimming took 6 bases from V and 4 from J, leaving 12 bases between them. The CDR3 covers 13 residues. Germline values: CDR1 LNHDA, CDR2 SQIVND (reference sequence).